The next 11 T cell receptor beta chains were all read from a single sample in a study of blood T cell repertoires in COVID-19 (dated by TCRdb to 2019 to 2021). Library preparation used the immunoSEQ multiplex PCR assay. TCRdb mirrors the immuneACCESS table, restricted to in-frame sequences. Some clones are absent from its copies; in checked studies, under half trace to an unresolved V gene, and the reason for the others is unknown. The sample table records approximately 110,000 clones; about 84% of these occur just once. 5% to 6% of the sample goes to the ten largest clones. The sample consisted of peripheral blood. Every receptor here comes from a human donor in a cohort sampled during active COVID-19.

V usage is TRBV7-6 and J usage is TRBJ2-2; perhaps TRBD2 as D (6 bases). The CDR3 contains 17 residues. Germline V gene data show CDR1 as SGHVS and CDR2 as FNYEAQ. Trimming stripped 3 bases from V and 4 bases from J, with 18 bases between. CDR3 DNA: TGTGCCAGCAGCTTGATAGCGGCCGGGGCGGTCACCGGGGAGCTGTTTTTT. Protein product: CASSLIAAGAVTGELFF. Based on the CDR3 plus reference TRBV7-6 and TRBJ2-2, the full variable domain is GAGVSQSPRYKVTKRGQDVALRCDPISGHVSLYWYRQALGQGPEFLTYFNYEAQQDKSGLPNDRFSAERPEGSISTLTIQRTEQRDSAMYRCASSLIAAGAVTGELFFGEGSRLTVL.

Worth noting for this clone: At one end the junction does not follow the germline gene, possibly because of a read error. V usage is TRBV5-4 and J usage is TRBJ2-3, with 7 bases that match TRBD1. The germline CDR1 and CDR2 sequences are SGHNT and YYREEE (reference sequence). The CDR3 sequence is 15 residues long. The CDR3 DNA reads TGTGCCAGCAGCTTGCGACAGGGAGCCACATATACGCAGTATTTT. Protein sequence: CASSLRQGATYTQYF.

The chain links TRBV6-5 to TRBJ1-3; 7 bases are a match to TRBD1. V was clipped by 6 bases and J by 0 bases; unmatched bases: 5. Germline V lookup: CDR1 MNHEY, CDR2 SVGAGI. CDR3 size: 15 residues. CDR3 coding DNA: TGTGCCAGCAGGCCCGACAGGGCCTCTGGAAACACCATATATTTT. This gives the protein CASRPDRASGNTIYF.

This chain joins TRBV7-2 and TRBJ2-1; 12 positions match TRBD2. The ends lost 5 bases at V and 2 bases at J; junction bases unmatched: 4. The germline V gene encodes CDR1 SGHTA and CDR2 FQGNSA. This CDR3 contains 16 residues. CDR3 nucleotide sequence: TGTGCCAGCAGCACCCGACTAGCGGGGGCCTACAATGAGCAGTTCTTC. Translation: CASSTRLAGAYNEQFF.

The chain employs TRBV6-5 and TRBJ2-7; a possible D gene is TRBD1 (6 bases). The CDR3 loop spans 12 amino acids. V was clipped by 6 bases and J by 6 bases, with 12 bases between them. The germline V gene encodes CDR1 MNHEY and CDR2 SVGAGI. The chain's CDR3 is CASRGQGREQYF. The CDR3 DNA reads as TGTGCCAGCAGGGGCCAGGGGCGCGAGCAGTACTTC.

V and J are TRBV7-9 and TRBJ2-5; 9 bases line up with TRBD1. J was trimmed by 3 bases and V by 4 bases; bases with no gene match: 6. The CDR3 is 15 residues long. CDR1 is SEHNR, CDR2 FQNEAQ, per germline (reference sequence). This CDR3 reads CASSSPRTGEETQYF. CDR3 DNA sequence: TGTGCCAGCAGCTCCCCCAGGACAGGGGAAGAGACCCAGTACTTC.

The CDR3 spells CASSPGTGLNNEQFF. The CDR3 DNA reads TGTGCCAGCAGCCCCGGGACAGGACTAAACAATGAGCAGTTCTTC. This chain uses TRBV7-2 with TRBJ2-1; 8 nucleotides align to TRBD1. With V trimmed by 5 bases and J by 5 bases, 8 bases remained unmatched. CDR1 and CDR2 (germline): SGHTA, FQGNSA. This CDR3 region has 15 residues. Based on the CDR3 plus reference TRBV7-2 and TRBJ2-1, the full variable domain is GAGVSQSPSNKVTEKGKDVELRCDPISGHTALYWYRQSLGQGLEFLIYFQGNSAPDKSGLPSDRFSAERTGGSVSTLTIQRTQQEDSAVYLCASSPGTGLNNEQFFGPGTRLTVL.

The chain employs TRBV7-8 and TRBJ2-1; 9 bases line up with TRBD2. V was clipped by 6 bases and J by 6 bases; unmatched bases: 9. The germline CDR1 and CDR2 sequences are SGHVS and FQNEAQ. The CDR3 is made up of 15 amino acids. CDR3 region: CASRIRTSVFNEQFF. In DNA form, the CDR3 reads TGTGCCAGCAGAATTAGGACTAGCGTTTTCAATGAGCAGTTCTTC.

This clone was observed once. The gene calls are TRBV18 and TRBJ2-2; 7 bases are a match to TRBD1. J lost 3 bases, V lost 2 bases, and 3 bases had no gene match. Germline V lookup: CDR1 KGHSH, CDR2 LQKENI. The CDR3 extends over 15 amino acids. The CDR3 loop is CASSPGTVYTGELFF. The CDR3 nucleotides are TGTGCCAGCTCACCAGGGACAGTTTACACCGGGGAGCTGTTTTTT.

The V call is TRBV6-5, the J call TRBJ1-4; D is uncertain. Trimming left V 7 bases short and J 8 bases short, with 17 bases between. The length of the CDR3 is 14 residues. Germline V gene lookup returns CDR1 MNHEY and CDR2 SVGAGI. CDR3 nucleotides: TGTGCCAGCACCAACACGTGGAGGATCGAAAAACTGTTTTTT. This sequence encodes CASTNTWRIEKLFF.

This clone was picked up one time. This chain uses TRBV6-6 with TRBJ1-5, with a tentative D call TRBD1 (6 bases). Germline-derived CDR1 and CDR2 are MNHNY and SVGAGI (reference sequence). Trimming took off 11 bases at V and 0 bases at J, with 11 bases between the two ends. CDR3 size: 13 residues. This CDR3 reads CALRGNSNQPQHF. DNA of the CDR3: TGTGCCCTCAGGGGTAATAGCAATCAGCCCCAGCATTTT.